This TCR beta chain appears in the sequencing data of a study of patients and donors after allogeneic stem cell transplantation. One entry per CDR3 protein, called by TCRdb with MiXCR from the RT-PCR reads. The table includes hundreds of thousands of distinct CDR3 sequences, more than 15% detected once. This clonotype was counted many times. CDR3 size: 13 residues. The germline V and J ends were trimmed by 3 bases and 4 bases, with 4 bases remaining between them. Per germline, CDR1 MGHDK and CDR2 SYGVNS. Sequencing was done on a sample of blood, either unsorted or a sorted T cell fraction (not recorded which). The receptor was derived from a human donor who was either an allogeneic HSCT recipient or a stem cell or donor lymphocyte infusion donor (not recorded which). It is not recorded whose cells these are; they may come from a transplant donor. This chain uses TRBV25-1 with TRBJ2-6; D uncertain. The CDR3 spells CASSDFGANVLTF. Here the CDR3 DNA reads TGTGCCAGCAGTGATTTCGGGGCCAACGTCCTGACTTTC.